This TCR beta chain stems from a study of patients and donors after allogeneic stem cell transplantation (dated by TCRdb to the early 2020s). Libraries were built with RT-PCR. These reads were obtained on a NextSeq 550. TCRdb trimmed public reads at Q25 via fastp, called clones via MiXCR and kept in-frame beta chains. Duplicate CDR3 protein sequences are folded into a single record with the most common DNA and genes. For this sample the table gives tens of thousands of distinct CDR3 sequences, of which roughly 4.9% were detected only once. The ten largest clones capture 2% to 3% of the sample. The CDR3 runs 18 residues from the cysteine to the phenylalanine. The only DNA kept is the CDR3, 54 bases in frame from the first base. A distance of 27 bases separates the germline ends of V and J, which lose 5 bases and 7 bases respectively. This clonotype was observed at least ten times. Its antigen remains undetermined. Base qualities were left out, and no much larger clone turns up one base away.

This clonotype was sampled from a human donor who was either an allogeneic HSCT recipient or a stem cell or donor lymphocyte infusion donor (not recorded which). It is not recorded whose cells these are; they may come from a transplant donor. The sample taken for sequencing was blood, either unsorted or a sorted T cell fraction (not recorded which). The chain uses TRBV12-3 or TRBV12-4 and TRBJ1-5; the D region possibly corresponds to TRBD1 (5 bases align). The CDR3 reads as follows: CASSPHQGGIDGPQPQHF. The nucleotide sequence is TGTGCCAGCAGTCCCCACCAGGGAGGGATTGATGGTCCCCAGCCCCAGCATTTT.